This is a list of T cell receptor beta chains from one sample in a study of T cell repertoires in cytomegalovirus infection. These TCRs are of unknown antigen specificity. One entry per CDR3 protein, called by TCRdb with MiXCR from the reads. The sample contains some 920,000 distinct CDR3 sequences, around 31% of which appear only once. This specimen was cultured CD8+ T cells from PBMCs, taken from culture after CMV antigen stimulation. Receptor source: a human donor in good health (CMV status not recorded). Some clones in this sample may be carry-over from other donors' samples. CDR3s include the opening cysteine and the closing phenylalanine or tryptophan. D genes are given only for firm matches. The size of a clone is reported for some rows only, either as once, few or many, or as a class for expanded clones.

cdr3_nt	cdr3_aa	v_call	j_call	clone_size	cdr3_length	d_call
TGTGCCAGCAGTGAATCGGGGTGGAGGTACGAGCGGTACTTC	CASSESGWRYERYF	TRBV2	TRBJ2-7	.	14	.
TGTGCCAGCTCACCGCGGGACAGCAATATCATGAACACTGAAGCTTTCTTT	CASSPRDSNIMNTEAFF	TRBV18	TRBJ1-1	few	17	TRBD1
TGTGCCAGCAGCGATTGGGGGCCGAGCTCTGGAAACACCATATATTTT	CASSDWGPSSGNTIYF	TRBV9	TRBJ1-3	few	16	.
TGTGCCAGCAGCTCCGTCTTGTGGGGAGTCACCACAGATACGCAGTATTTT	CASSSVLWGVTTDTQYF	TRBV7-6	TRBJ2-3	many	17	.
TGTGCCAGCAGTTTCTCGGGACATGGATCCACAGATACGCAGTATTTT	CASSFSGHGSTDTQYF	TRBV12-3/TRBV12-4	TRBJ2-3	.	16	.
TGTGCCAGCACCCTTTCAAATGAGCAGTTCTTC	CASTLSNEQFF	TRBV7-8	TRBJ2-1	many	11	.
TGTGCCAGCACTCCACTCGGGGGGGATAACGGAGATACGCAGTATTTT	CASTPLGGDNGDTQYF	TRBV27	TRBJ2-3	.	16	TRBD2
TGTGCCAGTAGTATAGAGGGAACAGGGGGCCTTCAGCCCCAGCATTTT	CASSIEGTGGLQPQHF	TRBV19	TRBJ1-5	.	16	TRBD1
TGTGCCAGCAGCTTTTCCGATAGTCTTCAGGAGAACACTGAAGCTTTCTTT	CASSFSDSLQENTEAFF	TRBV7-6	TRBJ1-1	few	17	.
TGTGCCAGCAGTCTCGGGACAGGGAAGTATAGCAATCAGCCCCAGCATTTT	CASSLGTGKYSNQPQHF	TRBV12-3/TRBV12-4	TRBJ1-5	.	17	TRBD1
TGTGCCAGCAGAGGAGAAAATGAAAAACTGTTTTTT	CASRGENEKLFF	TRBV6-6	TRBJ1-4	few	12	.
TGTGCCAGCAGCTTAGCGAGGGCAGGGGTGACAAACACTGAAGCTTTCTTT	CASSLARAGVTNTEAFF	TRBV7-2	TRBJ1-1	many	17	.
TGTGCCAGCAGACCGTCCGGGGGGCGGTTTGGCTACACCTTC	CASRPSGGRFGYTF	TRBV5-8	TRBJ1-2	.	14	.
TGTGCCAGCAGCTCGCCAGAACCCCCGGGACAGGGGCGGTGGCATGAGCAGTTCTTC	CASSSPEPPGQGRWHEQFF	TRBV3-1	TRBJ2-1	few	19	TRBD1
TGTGCCAGCAGTTCCTCGGACAGGTTTTATGATACGCAGTATTTT	CASSSSDRFYDTQYF	TRBV27	TRBJ2-3	.	15	TRBD1
TGCGCCAGCAGCCTCGGAGATGTCAGGACAGGGGATGGCTACACCTTC	CASSLGDVRTGDGYTF	TRBV4-1	TRBJ1-2	.	16	TRBD1
TGCGCCAGCAGCCAAGAAAGGGGGCCAACCTACAATGAGCAGTTCTTC	CASSQERGPTYNEQFF	TRBV4-3	TRBJ2-1	.	16	TRBD1
TGCGCCAGCAGCCAGGACAGCTTTAGCACAGATACGCAGTATTTT	CASSQDSFSTDTQYF	TRBV4-1	TRBJ2-3	.	15	.
TGTGCCAGCAGTTTTTTGGGCAAAAACATTCAGTACTTC	CASSFLGKNIQYF	TRBV27	TRBJ2-4	few	13	.
TGTGCCAGCAGCTTAGGTAGGGGGGGAGCCTACGAGCAGTACTTC	CASSLGRGGAYEQYF	TRBV7-6	TRBJ2-7	many	15	.
TGCAGCGTTGTCGCGGGACAGGGGGATGTAGAGACCCAGTACTTC	CSVVAGQGDVETQYF	TRBV29-1	TRBJ2-5	.	15	TRBD1
TGTGCCAGCAGCTTAGGGGCAGAAATGTTCAATTCACCCCTCCACTTT	CASSLGAEMFNSPLHF	TRBV7-2	TRBJ1-6	.	16	.
TGCAGTGCTAGCTCTCGGGACAGGGGTTACGAGCAGTACTTC	CSASSRDRGYEQYF	TRBV20-1	TRBJ2-7	once	14	TRBD1
TGTGCCAGCAGCTTATACGAAGATGAAGCTTTCTTT	CASSLYEDEAFF	TRBV7-6	TRBJ1-1	few	12	.
TGTGCCAGTAGTATACTGGGTATGGACTATGGCTACACCTTC	CASSILGMDYGYTF	TRBV19	TRBJ1-2	.	14	.
TGCAGCGTTGCAGGGGTTGACTATGGCTACACCTTC	CSVAGVDYGYTF	TRBV29-1	TRBJ1-2	.	12	.
TGTGCCAGCAGTTACTCGATTGGGACAGGGCGAGTTCAAGAAGAGCAGTTCTTC	CASSYSIGTGRVQEEQFF	TRBV6-2/TRBV6-3	TRBJ2-1	.	18	TRBD1
TGTGCCAGCAGCTCAGACCAGAGGATGACAAGCCAGCATTTT	CASSSDQRMTSQHF	TRBV7-9	TRBJ1-5	many	14	.